This T cell receptor (beta chain) was documented in a study of cytomegalovirus exposure and HLA in healthy donors. Study overall: From 190 million or so T cells, an earlier analysis saw under 140 million unique TCR beta sequences. Study-level findings and limits: Accurate prediction of HLA-A and HLA-B alleles (for most subjects) was reportedly achieved from TCR beta sequences. V- and J-gene trimming in TCR beta was tied to a missense DCLRE1C variant by an analysis performed later. The study labeled 164 TCR beta chains cytomegalovirus-associated.

Remarks on this clone: Its antigen is unknown.

13 Jbeta primers and 60 Vbeta primers were used for the PCR. Assay: immunoSEQ multiplex PCR; the TCRdb copy retains only in-frame clones and omits some. The sample yields around 130,000 clones, around 83% seen once. Trimming shortened V by 4 bases and J by 2 bases, and 6 bases separated the two germline ends. CDR1 and CDR2 from the germline V gene are MGHDK and SYGVNS. CDR3 length: 13 amino acids. The TCR comes from a woman aged 25 to 39 in good health and CMV-seropositive. The chain has TRBV25-1 and TRBJ1-5, with D possibly matching TRBD1 (6 bases). The sequenced sample was PBMCs. CDR3 sequence (DNA): TGTGCCAGCAGTGGACAGGGCAATCAGCCCCAGCATTTT. This translates into CASSGQGNQPQHF.